The clone carrying this TCR beta chain came up many times. Its cognate antigen is unknown. The sample comes from a study of regulatory T cells in long-lasting Graves disease. Overall study context: Less than 3 months of antithyroid drugs had been taken by newly diagnosed Graves' patients.

Time point given: newly diagnosed GD, antithyroid drugs for less than 3 months. From RNA extracted from PBMCs, the TCR library was made. EDTA tubes held 8 to 10 milliliters of peripheral blood from each patient. TCR beta libraries were built with iRepertoire HTBI primers and Arm-PCR of CDR3 regions. Each CDR3 protein is one row after TCRdb ran MiXCR on the multiplex PCR reads. Found here are hundreds of thousands of distinct CDR3 sequences, approximately 12% of them singletons; the top ten hold roughly a tenth. Study outcomes and limitations: Accuracy could have been hurt by small sample size.

These same records also appear under a second study, on T cells in Graves' hyperthyroidism and ophthalmopathy. This second study notes: Within blood appeared most thyroid clonotypes that had expanded above 0.001.

The origin of this receptor is a young man with Graves disease. Sequencing used peripheral blood mononuclear cells (PBMCs), obtained at new diagnosis, from a patient treated with antithyroid drugs.

CDR3 region: CASTSRGTTDPPHQPQHF. The CDR3 DNA reads as TGTGCCAGCACCTCAAGAGGGACCACCGATCCCCCGCATCAGCCCCAGCATTTT. This chain links TRBV27 with TRBJ1-5; a possible D gene is TRBD1 (5 bases). The CDR3 has 18 amino acids. V lost 7 bases to trimming and J lost 5 bases, with 27 bases between them. Per germline, CDR1 MNHEY and CDR2 SMNVEV (reference sequence).